These T cell receptor beta chains were read from a single sample in a study of graft-versus-host responses after intestinal transplantation. Using immunoSEQ multiplex PCR, the repertoire was profiled, and TCRdb retains in-frame clones only, with some absent. Found here are about 25,000 clones, more than 75% of them singletons; the top ten hold more than 0.8%. Their cognate antigens are unknown. The starting material was unstimulated CD8+ T cells sorted from spleen or lymph node cells, obtained before transplant. The receptors were sampled from a human donor who was the organ donor for an intestinal transplant. The CDR3 runs from the conserved cysteine through the conserved F or W. A D gene is named only where the DNA matches it firmly. Clone size appears in some rows only: once, few, many, or a class for an expanded clone.

V gene: TRBV2
J gene: TRBJ2-1
D gene: TRBD2
clone size: -
CDR3 DNA: TGTGCCAGCAGTGAATATAGCGGGGCGGGAAATGAGCAGTTCTTC
CDR3 protein: CASSEYSGAGNEQFF

V gene: TRBV30
J gene: TRBJ1-2
D gene: -
clone size: -
CDR3 DNA: TGCGCCTGGAGTCTCTCAGGGATCAGTCTCTATGGCTACACCTTC
CDR3 protein: CAWSLSGISLYGYTF

V gene: TRBV5-1
J gene: TRBJ1-1
D gene: -
clone size: -
CDR3 DNA: TGCGCCAGCTGGCCTGACCGACCCTTT
CDR3 protein: CASWPDRPF

V gene: TRBV19
J gene: TRBJ2-7
D gene: TRBD2
clone size: few
CDR3 DNA: TGTGCCAGTAGTATCCTAGCGGGAGGGCCCTACGAGCAGTACTTC
CDR3 protein: CASSILAGGPYEQYF

V gene: TRBV5-4
J gene: TRBJ2-3
D gene: -
clone size: -
CDR3 DNA: TGTGCCAGCAGCTTCCGGGGAACAGATACGCAGTATTTT
CDR3 protein: CASSFRGTDTQYF

V gene: TRBV27
J gene: TRBJ2-1
D gene: TRBD2
clone size: -
CDR3 DNA: TGTGCCAGCAGACTTCTAGCGGGAGGGGGCAATGAGCAGTTCTTC
CDR3 protein: CASRLLAGGGNEQFF

V gene: TRBV5-6
J gene: TRBJ2-1
D gene: TRBD2
clone size: -
CDR3 DNA: TGTGCCAGCAGCCAAAGCGGGGAAAGGTACGATGAGCAGTTCTTC
CDR3 protein: CASSQSGERYDEQFF

V gene: TRBV6-1
J gene: TRBJ1-2
D gene: -
clone size: -
CDR3 DNA: TGTGCCAGCAGACCCAGATCTAGTGGGCTAACCTTC
CDR3 protein: CASRPRSSGLTF

V gene: TRBV4-3
J gene: TRBJ2-1
D gene: -
clone size: -
CDR3 DNA: TGCGCCAGCAGCCAAGACACATACAATGAGCAGTTCTTC
CDR3 protein: CASSQDTYNEQFF

V gene: TRBV10-3
J gene: TRBJ2-3
D gene: -
clone size: -
CDR3 DNA: TGTGCCATCAGTGCGTTACTAGCACCCGAGGCAGATACGCAGTATTTT
CDR3 protein: CAISALLAPEADTQYF